These T cell receptor beta chains were read from a single sample in a study of T cell responses to AZD1222 COVID-19 vaccine. Repertoires were generated with immunoSEQ multiplex PCR, while TCRdb's copy carries only in-frame clones and drops some. The sample records 90,000 to 120,000 clones, roughly 90% being singletons. This material consisted of peripheral blood, taken on day 0 of AZD1222 vaccination. These receptors originate from an adult in good health. Each CDR3 is given with its conserved first and last residue.

j_call,v_call,cdr3_aa
TRBJ1-6,TRBV6-1,CASSETALYNSPLHF
TRBJ2-5,TRBV11-2,CASSLDSAGETQYF
TRBJ1-1,TRBV14,CASSSNRGSNTEAFF
TRBJ2-1,TRBV24-1,CATSVGTSGSKDEQFF
TRBJ1-2,TRBV28,CASSLTGPYGYTF
TRBJ1-4,TRBV7-2,CASSSNRDRVDELFF
TRBJ2-1,TRBV3-1/TRBV3-2,CASSHYRPRSYNEQFF
TRBJ1-5,TRBV28,CASSLGGGYSNQPQHF
TRBJ2-7,TRBV28,CASRVRDRFSYEQYF
TRBJ1-5,TRBV28,CASSLSNRYNQPQHF
TRBJ2-7,TRBV5-1,CASSLGPFDRDTPYEQYF
TRBJ1-1,TRBV18,CASSPKGAPEAFF
TRBJ1-2,TRBV28,CASSLTGYGYTF
TRBJ1-6,TRBV3-1/TRBV3-2,CASSRGQGARNSPLHF
TRBJ1-2,TRBV6-6,CASSLQGINYGYTF
TRBJ2-3,TRBV6-2/TRBV6-3,CASSYSSSGIADTQYF
TRBJ2-1,TRBV7-3,CASSFSGANNEQFF
TRBJ2-5,TRBV11-2,CASSLWGALAGVGETQYF
TRBJ2-2,TRBV9,CASSVVDRVSTGELFF
TRBJ1-3,TRBV7-2,CASSTLGQGGGGTIYF
TRBJ2-3,TRBV4-1,CASSQDVAGEDTQYF
TRBJ2-3,TRBV7-2,CASSPLVIAGGPADTQYF
TRBJ1-1,TRBV12-3/TRBV12-4,CATNKEGTEAFF
TRBJ1-3,TRBV10-3,CAISGGQISGNTIYF
TRBJ2-7,TRBV11-3,CASSSAQRSYEQYF
TRBJ2-1,TRBV28,CASLPGQGYNEQFF
TRBJ2-1,TRBV28,CASSYPARTPVFEQFF
TRBJ1-1,TRBV5-5,CASSLAGVGTEAFF
TRBJ2-7,TRBV27,CASSFVAGYEQYF
TRBJ2-1,TRBV27,CASSLAGVVNEQFF
TRBJ1-2,TRBV29-1,CSVEDMDRGPGHWGYTF
TRBJ2-3,TRBV6-5,CASSRRDSDTQYF
TRBJ2-4,TRBV6-5,CASSYGLLGAKNIQYF
TRBJ1-5,TRBV6-5,CASRSGQGYAQHF
TRBJ2-7,TRBV10-3,CAISDTSRSYEQYF
TRBJ2-5,TRBV15,CATRRWGTGGAQETQYF
TRBJ1-4,TRBV5-1,CASSLGAVNEKLFF
TRBJ2-7,TRBV7-2,CASSLFFTGLEQYF
TRBJ2-7,TRBV4-1,CASSQPPQGAYEQYF
TRBJ1-5,TRBV28,CTSAGAGPQHF
TRBJ2-7,TRBV28,CASTPVSQFYEQYF
TRBJ2-1,TRBV7-3,CASSLAVYNEQFF
TRBJ2-7,TRBV3-1/TRBV3-2,CASSQVVGRQGRLGQYF
TRBJ1-5,TRBV28,CASSATGDQHF
TRBJ1-3,TRBV6-6,CASSYYAESGNTIYF
TRBJ2-1,TRBV28,CASRLASNEQFF
TRBJ1-5,TRBV15,CATRTVDSQFEPQHF
TRBJ1-2,TRBV10-3,CAISHTGGKVYGYTF
TRBJ2-7,TRBV5-8,CASSLRGTSGSYEQYF
TRBJ1-2,TRBV30,CAWRGGTTNYGYTF
TRBJ2-7,TRBV18,CASSGLAGVGYEQYF
TRBJ2-3,TRBV11-2,CASSLISADTQYF
TRBJ2-1,TRBV19,CASSILAGEWSSYNEQFF
TRBJ2-2,TRBV28,CASREYRANTGELFF
TRBJ2-3,TRBV4-3,CASSAGLHFTDTQYF
TRBJ2-7,TRBV5-1,CASALAEPYEQYF
TRBJ1-6,TRBV19,CASSILTYSPLHF
TRBJ2-7,TRBV4-3,CASSQDYRRDFSYEQYF
TRBJ2-7,TRBV29-1,CSVVDPEKWYEQYF